One TCR beta chain is described in this entry. Its antigen is still unknown. The data were taken from a study of blood T cells in healthy people across ages. Whole-study findings and limits: Both naive CD4+ cell counts and diversity were greater in long-lived donors than in aged donors.

With a J-beta primer mix and a sample-barcoded 5' primer, a second PCR ran roughly 6 to 11 cycles. TCRdb reanalysed the 5' RACE reads using MiXCR and keeps one entry per CDR3 protein. This table has 650,000 to 900,000 distinct CDR3 sequences, 60% to 80% appearing once. The CDR3 sequence is 13 residues long. The germline V and J ends were trimmed by 5 bases and 13 bases, with 18 bases remaining between them. Germline V gene data show CDR1 as SEHNR and CDR2 as FQNEAQ (reference sequence). The chain recombines TRBV7-9 with TRBJ1-5, with TRBD1 as a possible D gene (5 bases). The origin of this receptor is a man aged 25-45 years in good health. The sequencing sample was made of blood. Here the CDR3 DNA reads TGTGCCAGCAGCCCACGAGGGGACTGGAGGCAGCATTTT. It translates to CASSPRGDWRQHF.